This TCR beta chain derives from a study of control samples from healthy donors and cancer patients (dated by TCRdb to about 2020). Concerning this clone itself: Its antigen is still unknown. Base qualities are missing; no much larger clone stands one base away.

Based on the germline V gene, the CDR1 and CDR2 sequences are SGHDT and YYEEEE. V gives up 0 bases and J gives up 8 bases, and the segment between their germline ends measures 6 bases. The CDR3 spans 12 residues, from the cysteine through the phenylalanine. Kept here is only the CDR3 DNA, which spans 36 bases and is read in frame from base 1. Library preparation used the immunoSEQ multiplex PCR assay. The clones in this table, taken by TCRdb from immuneACCESS, are in-frame only. Not every clone is retained; where verified, under half of the shortfall comes from an unresolved V gene, and the cause of the rest is unknown. This sample gives 190,000 or so clones in total; approximately 95% of them show up just once. Clones ranked in the top ten supply roughly 1.5% of the sample.

The receptor comes from a man aged 18 to 30 in good health. The sequence is built from TRBV5-6 and TRBJ2-1, with the D gene not confidently named. Sequencing input: blood. CDR3 reads: CASSLALDEQFF. The nucleotide sequence reads as follows: TGTGCCAGCAGCTTGGCCCTGGATGAGCAGTTCTTC.